These 5 T cell receptor beta chains share one sample of origin, sequenced in a study of response to subunit inactivated influenza vaccine. Using its own MiXCR run on the RT-PCR reads, TCRdb lists one record per CDR3 protein. The sample includes some 150,000 distinct CDR3 sequences, roughly 12% seen only once; the top ten take 25% to 35%. The sample also formed part of further work on T cells expressing NK-cell markers. Per that paper: For TCR beta, cDNA was produced by 5'RACE template switching with UMIs.

Here the sequenced sample was CD8+ T cells sorted from PBMCs, taken 12 days after vaccination. These receptor sequences come from a middle-aged man who received an inactivated influenza vaccine.

This clonotype has ten or more counts. The chain combines TRBV4-1 with TRBJ2-7, with 11 bases aligning to TRBD1. Per the germline V gene, CDR1 is MGHRA and CDR2 is YSYEKL. Unmatched junction bases numbered 4, after V lost 3 bases and J lost 3 bases. The CDR3 is made up of 15 amino acids. The CDR3 sequence: CASSQRTGGSYEQYF. Written as DNA, the CDR3 is TGCGCCAGCAGCCAGCGGACAGGGGGCAGCTACGAGCAGTACTTC.

The genes are TRBV7-9 and TRBJ2-7, with 10 bases that match TRBD1. The CDR3 runs to 15 residues. V shed 5 bases, J shed 3 bases, and the junction held 7 bases outside the gene matches. CDR1 and CDR2 (germline): SEHNR, FQNEAQ (reference sequence). The CDR3 nucleotides are TGTGCCAGCAGCGGAGGGACAGGGGTCATCTACGAGCAGTACTTC. It codes for CASSGGTGVIYEQYF.

The chain employs TRBV6-5 and TRBJ1-2, with 7 bases lining up with TRBD1. From germline, CDR1 is MNHEY and CDR2 SVGAGI. This CDR3 is 15 amino acids long. V trimming: 4 bases; J trimming: 5 bases; junction bases outside the gene matches: 10. The CDR3 region has the DNA TGTGCCAGCAGTTTCGGGCAGGGGGGACGTTATGGCTACACCTTC. Protein product: CASSFGQGGRYGYTF.

V usage is TRBV4-3 and J usage is TRBJ2-2, with D possibly being TRBD1 (5 bases). This CDR3 comprises 15 residues. Trimming took 1 base from V and 6 from J, leaving 12 bases between them. CDR1 is LGHNA, CDR2 YSLEER, per germline. Written as DNA, the CDR3 is TGCGCCAGCAGCCAAGTAGCAGGGTGGCCCGGGGAGCTGTTTTTT. Translation: CASSQVAGWPGELFF.

This clonotype was observed at least ten times. J is TRBJ2-7 and V is TRBV15, with D perhaps TRBD1 (5 bases). The length of the CDR3 is 14 residues. In germline, CDR1 is LNHNV, CDR2 YYDKDF (reference sequence). V lost 0 bases to trimming and J lost 2 bases, with 8 bases between them. The DNA for the CDR3 is TGTGCCACCAGCAGAGATAGGGGTGCCTACGAGCAGTACTTC. Its protein product is CATSRDRGAYEQYF.